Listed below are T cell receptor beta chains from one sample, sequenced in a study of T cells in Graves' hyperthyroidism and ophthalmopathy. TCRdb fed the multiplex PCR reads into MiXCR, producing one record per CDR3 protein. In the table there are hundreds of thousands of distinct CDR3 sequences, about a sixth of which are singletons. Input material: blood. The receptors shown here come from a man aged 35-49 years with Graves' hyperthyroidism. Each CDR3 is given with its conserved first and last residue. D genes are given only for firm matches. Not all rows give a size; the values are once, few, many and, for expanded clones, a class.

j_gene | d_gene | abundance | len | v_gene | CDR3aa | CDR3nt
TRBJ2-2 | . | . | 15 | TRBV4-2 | CASSQEHHETGELFF | TGTGCCAGCAGCCAAGAACACCACGAGACCGGGGAGCTGTTTTTT
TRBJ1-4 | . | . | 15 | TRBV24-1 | CATSDPTGPNEKLFF | TGTGCCACCAGTGATCCTACAGGGCCTAATGAAAAACTGTTTTTT
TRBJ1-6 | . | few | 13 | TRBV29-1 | CSVATDVNSPLHF | TGCAGCGTTGCGACAGACGTAAATTCACCCCTCCACTTT
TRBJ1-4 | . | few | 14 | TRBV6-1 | CASSDAGEEEKLFF | TGTGCCAGCAGTGACGCAGGGGAGGAAGAAAAACTGTTTTTT
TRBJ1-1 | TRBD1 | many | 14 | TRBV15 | CATSRRNRGPEAFF | TGTGCCACCAGCAGAAGGAACAGGGGCCCTGAAGCTTTCTTT
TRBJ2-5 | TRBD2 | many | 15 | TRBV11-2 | CASSLRGVEQETQYF | TGTGCCAGCAGCTTACGGGGGGTAGAGCAAGAGACCCAGTACTTC
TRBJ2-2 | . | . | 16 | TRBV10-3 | CAISESGTTNTGELFF | TGTGCCATCAGTGAGTCCGGGACAACGAACACCGGGGAGCTGTTTTTT
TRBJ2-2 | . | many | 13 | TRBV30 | CAWTGTVAGELFF | TGTGCCTGGACCGGGACGGTGGCCGGGGAGCTGTTTTTT
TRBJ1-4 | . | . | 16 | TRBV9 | CASSVARDATNEKLFF | TGTGCCAGCAGCGTAGCTCGGGATGCAACTAATGAAAAACTGTTTTTT
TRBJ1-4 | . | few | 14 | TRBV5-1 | CASSETATNEKLFF | TGCGCCAGCAGCGAAACAGCAACTAATGAAAAACTGTTTTTT
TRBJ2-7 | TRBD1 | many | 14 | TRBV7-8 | CASSFRQGAREQYF | TGTGCCAGCAGCTTTCGACAGGGGGCGCGGGAGCAGTACTTC
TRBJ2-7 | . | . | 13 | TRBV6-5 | CASRYRETAEQYF | TGTGCCAGCAGATACCGGGAAACTGCCGAGCAGTACTTC
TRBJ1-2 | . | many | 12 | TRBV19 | CASSHKDKGYTF | TGTGCCAGTTCCCACAAGGACAAGGGCTACACCTTC
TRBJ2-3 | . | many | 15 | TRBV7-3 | CASSLRGPPTDTQYF | TGTGCCAGCAGCTTACGGGGGCCGCCCACAGATACGCAGTATTTT
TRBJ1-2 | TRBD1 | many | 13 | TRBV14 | CASSQGQNYGYTF | TGTGCCAGCAGCCAGGGACAGAACTATGGCTACACCTTC
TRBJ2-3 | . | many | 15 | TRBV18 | CASSPDGGYTDTQYF | TGTGCCAGCTCACCAGACGGGGGTTACACAGATACGCAGTATTTT
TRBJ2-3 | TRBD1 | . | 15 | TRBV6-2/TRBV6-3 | CASRYEGQGIDTQYF | TGTGCCAGCAGGTACGAAGGACAGGGCATAGATACGCAGTATTTT
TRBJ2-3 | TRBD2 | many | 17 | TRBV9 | CASSTNHQRGSADTQYF | TGTGCCAGCAGCACCAACCATCAGCGGGGGAGCGCAGATACGCAGTATTTT
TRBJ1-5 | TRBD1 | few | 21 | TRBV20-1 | CSARGGEGDRGTFRRNQPQHF | TGCAGTGCTAGAGGGGGTGAGGGGGACAGGGGGACATTTCGTCGCAATCAGCCCCAGCATTTT
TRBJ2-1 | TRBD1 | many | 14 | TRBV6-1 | CASEGTGQYNEQFF | TGTGCCAGCGAAGGGACAGGGCAATACAATGAGCAGTTCTTC
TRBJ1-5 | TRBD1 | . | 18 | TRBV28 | CASSFIGTGDYSNQPQHF | TGTGCCAGCAGTTTTATCGGGACAGGGGATTATAGCAATCAGCCCCAGCATTTT
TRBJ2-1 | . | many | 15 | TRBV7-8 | CASSPRDPQAGEQFF | TGTGCCAGCAGCCCCCGGGACCCCCAGGCCGGTGAGCAGTTCTTC
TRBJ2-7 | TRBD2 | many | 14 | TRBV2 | CASRPLTSGYEQYF | TGTGCCAGCAGGCCATTGACTAGCGGGTACGAGCAGTACTTC
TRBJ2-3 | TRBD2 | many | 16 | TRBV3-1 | CASSPSLSGVGDTQYF | TGTGCCAGCAGCCCTTCCCTCAGCGGGGTGGGAGATACGCAGTATTTT
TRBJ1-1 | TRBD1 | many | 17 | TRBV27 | CASSLRYGQGKNTEAFF | TGTGCCAGCAGTTTGAGGTACGGACAGGGAAAAAACACTGAAGCTTTCTTT
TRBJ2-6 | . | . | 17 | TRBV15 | CATSRDYGDSGANVLTF | TGTGCCACCAGCAGAGATTATGGCGACTCTGGGGCCAACGTCCTGACTTTC
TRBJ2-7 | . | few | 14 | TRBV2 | CASRNGRGFYEQYF | TGTGCCAGCAGGAACGGCCGGGGGTTTTACGAGCAGTACTTC
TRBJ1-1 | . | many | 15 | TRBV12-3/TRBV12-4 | CASSFMGGGDTEAFF | TGTGCCAGCAGTTTCATGGGGGGAGGCGACACTGAAGCTTTCTTT
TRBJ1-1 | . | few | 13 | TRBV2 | CASTPDSASEAFF | TGTGCCAGCACCCCGGACAGCGCTTCTGAAGCTTTCTTT
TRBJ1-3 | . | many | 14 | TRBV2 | CASTQGTAGNTIYF | TGTGCCAGCACGCAGGGCACGGCGGGAAACACCATATATTTT
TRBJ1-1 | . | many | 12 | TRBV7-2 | CASSYKNTEAFF | TGTGCCAGCAGCTACAAGAACACTGAAGCTTTCTTT
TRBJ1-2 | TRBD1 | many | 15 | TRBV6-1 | CASSEAGTGEYGYTF | TGTGCCAGCAGTGAAGCTGGGACAGGGGAGTATGGCTACACCTTC
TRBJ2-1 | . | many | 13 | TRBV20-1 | CSARGLGGNEQFF | TGCAGTGCTAGAGGTTTGGGGGGCAATGAGCAGTTCTTC
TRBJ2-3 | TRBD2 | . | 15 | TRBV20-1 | CSARAGTSGSYTQYF | TGCAGTGCTAGAGCCGGGACTAGCGGATCCTATACGCAGTATTTT
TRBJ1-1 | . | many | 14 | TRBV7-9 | CASSKQGLNTEAFF | TGTGCCAGCAGCAAACAGGGCTTGAACACTGAAGCTTTCTTT
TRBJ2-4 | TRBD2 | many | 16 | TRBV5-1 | CASNTSGRTTKNIQYF | TGCGCCAGTAATACTAGCGGGCGGACGACCAAAAACATTCAGTACTTC
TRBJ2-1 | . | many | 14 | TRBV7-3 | CASSLTGTYQEQFF | TGTGCCAGCAGCCTGACCGGGACCTATCAAGAGCAGTTCTTC
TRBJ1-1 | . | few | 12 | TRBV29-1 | CSVGQRDTEAFF | TGCAGCGTTGGACAGAGGGACACTGAAGCTTTCTTT
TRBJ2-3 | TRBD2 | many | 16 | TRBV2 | CASSESSGGITDTQYF | TGTGCCAGCAGTGAGTCTAGCGGGGGAATCACAGATACGCAGTATTTT
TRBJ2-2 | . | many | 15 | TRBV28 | CASSPMPQNTGELFF | TGTGCCAGCAGTCCAATGCCACAGAACACCGGGGAGCTGTTTTTT
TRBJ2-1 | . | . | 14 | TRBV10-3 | CAISESVATGEQFF | TGTGCCATCAGTGAGTCAGTAGCCACGGGGGAGCAGTTCTTC
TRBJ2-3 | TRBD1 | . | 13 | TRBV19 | CASSETGADTQYF | TGTGCCAGTAGTGAGACAGGGGCAGATACGCAGTATTTT
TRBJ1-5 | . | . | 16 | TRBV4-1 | CASSQLWTRGTQPQHF | TGCGCCAGCAGCCAACTCTGGACTCGGGGGACTCAGCCCCAGCATTTT
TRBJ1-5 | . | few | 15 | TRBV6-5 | CASSYSGFGNQPQHF | TGTGCCAGCAGTTACTCAGGGTTTGGCAATCAGCCCCAGCATTTT
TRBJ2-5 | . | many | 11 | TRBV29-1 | CSVAGKETQYF | TGCAGCGTTGCCGGGAAAGAGACCCAGTACTTC
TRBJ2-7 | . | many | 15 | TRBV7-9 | CASSLRGTQTYEQYF | TGTGCCAGCAGCTTAAGAGGGACACAAACCTACGAGCAGTACTTC
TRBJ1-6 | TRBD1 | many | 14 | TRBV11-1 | CASSSTGEGSPLHF | TGTGCCAGCAGTTCAACAGGGGAGGGATCACCCCTCCACTTT